This is a list of T cell receptor beta chains from one sample in a study of T cell responses to AZD1222 COVID-19 vaccine. TCRdb's copy holds only in-frame clones and misses some; the assay was immunoSEQ multiplex PCR. The sample shows 75,000 to 90,000 clones, roughly 85% of them seen only once. The sequencing here drew on peripheral blood, taken 28 days after the second AZD1222 dose. All receptors derive from an adult who received the AZD1222 COVID-19 vaccine. CDR3s include the opening cysteine and the closing phenylalanine or tryptophan. D genes are given only for firm matches. Rows give clone size only sometimes, using once, few, many, or a class for an expanded clone.

v_call	d_call	clone_size	j_call	cdr3_nt	cdr3_aa
TRBV7-2	-	-	TRBJ1-4	TGTGCCAGCAGCGACGGTATTGGGGAAAAACTGTTTTTT	CASSDGIGEKLFF
TRBV7-9	-	-	TRBJ1-1	TGTGCCAGCAAGGGGGTGTACACTGAAGCTTTCTTT	CASKGVYTEAFF
TRBV28	-	once	TRBJ2-5	TGTGCCAGCAGTTTACCTAGCCTGGAGACCCAGTACTTC	CASSLPSLETQYF
TRBV3-1/TRBV3-2	-	-	TRBJ1-2	TGTGCCAGCAGCCAAGGACGAGCTAACTATGGCTACACCTTC	CASSQGRANYGYTF
TRBV11-2	-	-	TRBJ2-3	TGTGCCAGCAGCCGCCGGGACGGCACAGATACGCAGTATTTT	CASSRRDGTDTQYF
TRBV6-5	-	-	TRBJ1-2	TGTGCCAGCAGCTTCACAGGGAACTATGGCTACACCTTC	CASSFTGNYGYTF
TRBV6-5	-	-	TRBJ1-2	TGTGCCAGCACCTCGGTAGGGGGTAACTATGGCTACACCTTC	CASTSVGGNYGYTF
TRBV5-1	-	-	TRBJ1-1	TGCGCCAGCAGCTTGGGTCGGGGCCGCGGAGGAACTGAAGCTTTCTTT	CASSLGRGRGGTEAFF
TRBV19	-	medium-sized	TRBJ2-1	TGTGCCAGCGGACTCGGCAATGAGCAGTTCTTC	CASGLGNEQFF
TRBV7-2	-	-	TRBJ1-5	TGTGCCAGCAGCCAGGGATTTGGTCAGCCCCAGCATTTT	CASSQGFGQPQHF
TRBV6-6	TRBD1	-	TRBJ1-1	TGTGCCAGCAGACGACAGGGGGAGTCCCGCATGAACACTGAAGCTTTCTTT	CASRRQGESRMNTEAFF
TRBV7-2	TRBD2	once	TRBJ2-1	TGTGCCAGCAGCTTAGCTCCGGGAGGGGATAATGAGCAGTTCTTC	CASSLAPGGDNEQFF
TRBV7-9	-	-	TRBJ1-3	TGTGCCAGCAGCCCATCCGGCCGGGGGGCAGGAAACACCATATATTTT	CASSPSGRGAGNTIYF
TRBV7-2	TRBD1	-	TRBJ1-2	TGTGCCAGCAGCTTAACTTGGACAGGAGGCTACACCTTC	CASSLTWTGGYTF
TRBV28	-	-	TRBJ2-7	TGTGCCAGCAGCCACTACGAGCAGTACTTC	CASSHYEQYF
TRBV3-1/TRBV3-2	-	-	TRBJ2-1	TGTGCCAGCAGCCGAAGATTAGTGACCGACGAGCAGTTCTTC	CASSRRLVTDEQFF
TRBV19	-	-	TRBJ2-5	TGTGCCAGTAGTATCAACCCCCGGGGGCAAGAGACCCAGTACTTC	CASSINPRGQETQYF
TRBV5-4	-	-	TRBJ2-2	TGTGCCAGCAGCTTGGACCTGGCAACCGGGGAGCTGTTTTTT	CASSLDLATGELFF
TRBV7-8	-	once	TRBJ1-1	TGTGCCAGCAGCTTACGAGGGTTTCAGGCTGAAGCTTTCTTT	CASSLRGFQAEAFF
TRBV6-1	-	-	TRBJ2-2	TGTGCCAGCAGTGAAGTTGTGAAGAACACCGGGGAGCTGTTTTTT	CASSEVVKNTGELFF
TRBV5-3	-	-	TRBJ2-7	TGTGCCAGAAGCCCCCGCTTATCGGGGAATATCTACGAGCAGTACTTC	CARSPRLSGNIYEQYF
TRBV11-2	-	-	TRBJ2-7	TGTGCCAGCAGACTTGGGGCGGCGGCCTCCTACGAGCAGTACTTC	CASRLGAAASYEQYF
TRBV24-1	TRBD1	-	TRBJ2-3	TGTGCCACCAGTGATTTGAAAGGGACAGGGGATACGCAGTATTTT	CATSDLKGTGDTQYF
TRBV25-1	TRBD1	-	TRBJ2-2	TGTGCCAGCAGTGACAGGGGGCGAGATACCGGGGAGCTGTTTTTT	CASSDRGRDTGELFF
TRBV5-1	TRBD1	-	TRBJ1-5	TGCGCCAGCAGCTTGGTGACAGGGGCTCAGCCCCAGCATTTT	CASSLVTGAQPQHF
TRBV7-2	TRBD2	few	TRBJ2-1	TGTGCCAGCAGCCAAGGACTAGTAGGCAATGAGCAGTTCTTC	CASSQGLVGNEQFF
TRBV29-1	-	few	TRBJ1-2	TGCAGCGCCTTGGACATAGCTAACTATGGCTACACCTTC	CSALDIANYGYTF
TRBV7-9	-	-	TRBJ2-1	TGTGCCAGCAGCCCGGACAATGAGCAGTTCTTC	CASSPDNEQFF
TRBV7-6	-	-	TRBJ1-1	TGTGCCAGCAGCCCCGGACACGAGTCGACTGAAGCTTTCTTT	CASSPGHESTEAFF
TRBV14	-	-	TRBJ2-7	TGTGCCAGCAGCCAAGTGATGGGAGGGGGCACCTACGAGCAGTACTTC	CASSQVMGGGTYEQYF
TRBV27	TRBD1	-	TRBJ1-6	TGTGCCAGCAGGGACAGGGGGCATTCACCCCTCCACTTT	CASRDRGHSPLHF
TRBV10-3	-	-	TRBJ1-2	TGTGCCATCAGTGAACCGGGGATTAACTATGGCTACACCTTC	CAISEPGINYGYTF
TRBV14	-	once	TRBJ1-2	TGTGCCAGCAGCCAAGTTGCAGACCTGATTCGTCGTAACTATGGCTACACCTTC	CASSQVADLIRRNYGYTF